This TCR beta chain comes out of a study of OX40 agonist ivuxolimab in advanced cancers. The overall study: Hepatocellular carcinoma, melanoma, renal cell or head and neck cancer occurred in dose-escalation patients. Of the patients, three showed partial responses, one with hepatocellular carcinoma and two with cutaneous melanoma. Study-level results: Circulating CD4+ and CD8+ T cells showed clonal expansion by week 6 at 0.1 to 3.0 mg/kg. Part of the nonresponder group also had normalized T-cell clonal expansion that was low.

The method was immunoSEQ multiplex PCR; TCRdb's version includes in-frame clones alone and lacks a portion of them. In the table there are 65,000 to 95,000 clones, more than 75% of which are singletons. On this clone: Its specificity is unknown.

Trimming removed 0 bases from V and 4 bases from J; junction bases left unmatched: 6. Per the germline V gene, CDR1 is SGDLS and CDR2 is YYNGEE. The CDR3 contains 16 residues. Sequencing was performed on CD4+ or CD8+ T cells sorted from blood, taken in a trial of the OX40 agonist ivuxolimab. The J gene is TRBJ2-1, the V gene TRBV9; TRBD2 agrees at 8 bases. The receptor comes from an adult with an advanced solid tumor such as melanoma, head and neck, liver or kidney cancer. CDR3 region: CASSVAAGGSYNEQFF. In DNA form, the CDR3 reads TGTGCCAGCAGCGTAGCGGCGGGAGGTTCATACAATGAGCAGTTCTTC.